The 19 T cell receptor beta chains below were found in one sample sequenced in a study of CD8 T cells in Susac syndrome. Random-hexamer reverse transcription was applied to roughly 0.45 to 1 ug RNA. Each CDR3 protein is one row after TCRdb ran MiXCR on the immunoSEQ multiplex PCR reads. The sample contains 150,000 or so distinct CDR3 sequences, roughly 95% of which appear only once. Material: CD8+ T cells from PBMCs. Receptors were obtained from a human donor with multiple sclerosis.

J is TRBJ2-7 and V is TRBV5-6; 7 bases are a match to TRBD1. CDR1 is SGHDT, CDR2 YYEEEE, per germline. Losses at the gene ends were 4 bases for V and 4 bases for J; bases not matched to a gene: 8. The CDR3 contains 14 residues. CDR3: CASSTQGLSYEQYV. DNA for the CDR3: TGTGCCAGCAGCACACAGGGGCTATCTTACGAGCAGTACGTC.

This rearrangement joins TRBV3-1 to TRBJ2-5; unclear D gene. V was pared by 4 bases and J by 1 base, with 4 bases between. The CDR3 is 12 residues long. Germline V gene sequence: CDR1 LGHDT, CDR2 YNNKEL (reference sequence). The CDR3 reads CASSRVQETQYF. In nucleotides, the CDR3 is TGTGCCAGCAGCCGGGTCCAAGAGACCCAGTACTTC.

The chain joins TRBV27 to TRBJ2-1; the match to TRBD1 covers 10 bases. Germline assignment: CDR1 MNHEY and CDR2 SMNVEV (reference sequence). Germline trimming cut 5 bases from V and 7 bases from J; bases unmatched to any gene: 8. The CDR3 is 15 amino acids. CDR3 in amino acids: CASSPRDRGGNEQFF. The CDR3 bases are TGTGCCAGCAGTCCAAGGGACAGGGGTGGTAATGAGCAGTTCTTC.

The CDR3 sequence is CASSPSQGFYEQYF. DNA of the CDR3: TGTGCCAGCAGTCCCTCACAGGGGTTCTACGAGCAGTACTTC. The chain employs TRBV27 and TRBJ2-7, with 7 bases fitting TRBD1. The CDR3 length is 14 residues. Germline loops: CDR1 MNHEY, CDR2 SMNVEV (reference sequence). V shed 5 bases and J 3 bases; nucleotides not matched to a gene: 7.

This clonotype was counted a single time. The chain carries TRBV27 and TRBJ1-3, with D unclear. V lost 3 bases and J lost 4, with 7 bases in between. Germline V gene lookup returns CDR1 MNHEY and CDR2 SMNVEV (reference sequence). This CDR3 is built from 13 residues. In DNA, the CDR3 is TGTGCCAGCAGTTTCCAGTTAGGAAACACCATATATTTT. Amino acids: CASSFQLGNTIYF.

The V call is TRBV15, the J call TRBJ2-2; D tentatively reads TRBD1 or TRBD2 (5 bases each). From germline, CDR1 is LNHNV and CDR2 YYDKDF (reference sequence). The CDR3 totals 15 residues. Trimming took off 0 bases at V and 5 bases at J, with 10 bases between the two ends. This chain's CDR3 is CATSRDRGETGELFF. The CDR3 DNA sequence: TGTGCCACCAGCAGAGATAGGGGAGAGACCGGGGAGCTGTTTTTT.

This clonotype was observed a handful of times. The V and J genes are TRBV25-1 and TRBJ2-3, with D unresolved. CDR1 MGHDK and CDR2 SYGVNS come from the germline V gene. V dropped 5 bases and J dropped 5 bases, with 8 bases sitting between them. CDR3 length equals 12 residues. CDR3 sequence (DNA): TGTGCCAGCAGTCAGAGTGGAGATACGCAGTATTTT. Translation: CASSQSGDTQYF.

CDR3 residues: CASSQVQGSEQFF. CDR3 in DNA: TGTGCCAGCAGCCAAGTCCAGGGCAGTGAGCAGTTCTTC. This chain connects TRBV14 to TRBJ2-1; a weak D match, TRBD1 (5 bases). In germline, CDR1 is SGHDN, CDR2 FVKESK. Trimming removed 1 base from V and 9 bases from J, with 10 bases in between. CDR3 length: 13 amino acids. The complete variable domain, with remaining parts taken from reference TRBV14 and TRBJ2-1, reads EAGVTQFPSHSVIEKGQTVTLRCDPISGHDNLYWYRRVMGKEIKFLLHFVKESKQDESGMPNNRFLAERTGGTYSTLKVQPAELEDSGVYFCASSQVQGSEQFFGPGTRLTVL.

This chain links TRBV29-1 with TRBJ2-3, with TRBD1 identical over 8 bases. Germline CDR1 SQVTM, CDR2 ANQGSEA. CDR3 size: 16 residues. V was clipped by 0 bases and J by 3 bases; unmatched bases: 8. The CDR3 sequence: CSVEDLRTGITDTQYF. The CDR3 bases are TGCAGCGTTGAAGATCTCAGGACAGGGATTACAGATACGCAGTATTTT.

The gene calls are TRBV20-1 and TRBJ2-6; D is unclear. This CDR3 is built from 10 residues. Trimming stripped 0 bases from V and 13 bases from J, with 4 bases between. Germline CDR1 and CDR2: DFQATT and SNEGSKA (reference sequence). In DNA, the CDR3 is TGCAGTGCTAGAGATGGGGTCCTGACTTTC. Encoded protein: CSARDGVLTF.

This clonotype was found a few times. The chain combines TRBV12-3 or TRBV12-4 with TRBJ2-5; D unclear. The CDR3 length is 12 residues. Trimming removed 5 bases at V and 5 bases at J, with 9 bases between. This CDR3 is CASSPTGETQYF. The DNA of the CDR3 is TGTGCCAGCAGTCCGACCGGGGAGACCCAGTACTTC.

This clonotype was observed a single time. The V call is TRBV7-2, the J call TRBJ2-7; 8 positions agree with TRBD2. The V gene's germline CDR1 is SGHTA and CDR2 FQGNSA. CDR3 length equals 14 residues. J lost 2 bases, V lost 3 bases, and 3 bases had no gene match. The CDR3 region is CASSFILAAYEQYF. The DNA of the CDR3 is TGTGCCAGCAGCTTCATACTAGCGGCCTACGAGCAGTACTTC.

V is TRBV27 and J is TRBJ1-1; D unclear. V lost 7 bases, J lost 4 bases, and 7 bases lay in between. This CDR3 contains 11 residues. Germline assignment: CDR1 MNHEY and CDR2 SMNVEV (reference sequence). CDR3 nucleotide sequence: TGTGCCAGCACCTGGGGCACTGAAGCTTTCTTT. Encoded protein: CASTWGTEAFF.

The J gene is TRBJ2-7, the V gene TRBV6-5, with 9 bases fitting TRBD1. CDR1 and CDR2 (germline): MNHEY, SVGAGI. The CDR3 length is 14 residues. V lost 0 bases to trimming and J lost 7 bases; unmatched junction nucleotides: 4. The CDR3 spells CASSYSTGGGEQYV. The CDR3 coding sequence is TGTGCCAGCAGTTACTCGACAGGGGGAGGTGAGCAGTACGTC.

V is TRBV24-1 and J is TRBJ1-4; the D is unclear. V shed 3 bases and J shed 6 bases, with 10 bases lying between them. CDR1 KGHDR and CDR2 SFDVKD come from the germline V gene. The CDR3 spans 14 residues. In nucleotides, the CDR3 is TGTGCCACCAGTGATGCACAATGGGATGAAAAACTGTTTTTT. This encodes CATSDAQWDEKLFF.

This clonotype was found once. The chain employs TRBV7-9 and TRBJ1-6; 7 bases agree with TRBD1. V was clipped by 2 bases and J by 7 bases; unmatched bases: 8. The CDR3 runs 16 residues. Germline CDR1 and CDR2: SEHNR and FQNEAQ (reference sequence). This CDR3 is CASSLRTGPPNSPLHF. CDR3 nucleotides: TGTGCCAGCAGCTTACGGACAGGACCCCCGAATTCACCCCTCCACTTT.

CDR3 sequence (DNA): TGTGCCAGCATTATCGGGACACATCCTAACTATGGCTACACCTTC. The encoded protein is CASIIGTHPNYGYTF. J is TRBJ1-2 and V is TRBV7-9, with D perhaps matching TRBD1 (6 bases). Germline V gene data show CDR1 as SEHNR and CDR2 as FQNEAQ (reference sequence). Trimming left V 7 bases short and J 0 bases short, with 15 bases between. CDR3 size: 15 residues.

This chain joins TRBV7-9 and TRBJ1-1, with a weak D call TRBD1 (5 bases). Germline V gene sequence: CDR1 SEHNR, CDR2 FQNEAQ (reference sequence). V gave up 6 bases and J gave up 1 base, with 9 bases separating them. The CDR3 contains 13 residues. The CDR3 DNA reads as TGTGCCAGCAGTTTCCAGGGGAACACTGAAGCTTTCTTT. It translates to CASSFQGNTEAFF.

This chain connects TRBV7-9 to TRBJ2-5; the D is unclear. There are 13 residues in the CDR3. Germline V CDR1 and CDR2: SEHNR, FQNEAQ (reference sequence). Between the trimmed V and J ends, which lost 4 bases and 4 bases, there was a span of 10 bases. The CDR3 DNA follows: TGTGCCAGCAGCTCTTGGGAACGAGAGACCCAGTACTTC. Residues: CASSSWERETQYF.